The T cell receptor beta chain described here comes from a study of CD8 T cells in Susac syndrome. Random hexamers were used to reverse transcribe an amount of 0.5 to 1 ug RNA. TCRdb re-called the immunoSEQ multiplex PCR reads through MiXCR, storing one row per CDR3 protein. The data hold more than 150,000 distinct CDR3 sequences, with around 95% observed a single time. The V and J ends lost 5 bases and 2 bases, in that order; junction bases with no gene match: 9. Germline loops: CDR1 SGHTA, CDR2 FQGNSA. This CDR3 spans 17 amino acids. Sequencing input: CD4+ T cells from PBMCs. This chain joins TRBV7-2 and TRBJ2-1, with 10 bases identical to TRBD2. The sequence came from a human donor in good health. For the CDR3, the DNA is TGTGCCAGCAGCATACTAGCGGGGATACTACCCTACAATGAGCAGTTCTTC. Protein sequence: CASSILAGILPYNEQFF. Complete variable domain (other parts from reference TRBV7-2 and TRBJ2-1): GAGVSQSPSNKVTEKGKDVELRCDPISGHTALYWYRQSLGQGLEFLIYFQGNSAPDKSGLPSDRFSAERTGGSVSTLTIQRTQQEDSAVYLCASSILAGILPYNEQFFGPGTRLTVL.